This T cell receptor beta chain was obtained from a study of shared clonotypes between healthy human individuals. In the CD4+ fraction, cells were divided into CD45RA+ naive and CD45RA-negative memory subsets. Profiling relied on immunoSEQ multiplex PCR, and the TCRdb table lists in-frame clones only, not all of them. The table has more than 850,000 clones, around three quarters seen once. On this clone itself: Its antigen is not known.

Study-level results: The study's rarefaction showed incomplete sorted-subset sequencing despite large depth.

The source of this sequence is a man aged 18-30 years in good health. Some clones in this sample may be carry-over from other donors' samples. Sequencing was carried out using memory CD4+ T cells from PBMCs. Subset denoted: CD45RA-negative fraction.

The CDR3 DNA follows: TGTGCCTGTAGTATGGGGGGGCACACTGAAGCTTTCTTT. Its translation: CACSMGGHTEAFF. The chain combines TRBV6-4 with TRBJ1-1; a weak D match, TRBD1 (6 bases). Germline V gene lookup returns CDR1 MRHNA and CDR2 SNTAGT. This CDR3 region has 13 residues. The V and J ends lost 11 bases and 3 bases respectively, with 16 bases between them.